Each of the 2 T cell receptor beta chains below was sequenced from the same sample in a study of CD8 T cells in Susac syndrome. Random hexamers served to reverse transcribe roughly 0.45 to 1 ug RNA. One entry per CDR3 protein results from TCRdb running MiXCR on the immunoSEQ multiplex PCR reads. This table holds some 150,000 distinct CDR3 sequences, 90% to 95% found once. The sequenced material came from CD8+ T cells from PBMCs. These receptors came from a human donor with multiple sclerosis.

The V gene is TRBV7-9, the J gene TRBJ2-7; D call uncertain. The CDR3 loop spans 12 amino acids. From germline, CDR1 is SEHNR and CDR2 FQNEAQ (reference sequence). The germline V and J ends were trimmed by 5 bases and 5 bases, with 10 bases remaining between them. The CDR3 bases are TGTGCCAGCAGCCTCCCGGTGGACGAGCAGTACTTC. It translates to CASSLPVDEQYF.

The V and J genes are TRBV12-3 or TRBV12-4 and TRBJ2-7; possible D gene TRBD1, 6 bases. This CDR3 region has 14 residues. V lost 1 base to trimming and J lost 2 bases, with 9 bases between them. CDR3 protein: CASSLVNRAYEQYF. The CDR3 nucleotides read TGTGCCAGCAGTTTAGTAAACAGGGCCTACGAGCAGTACTTC.